The clone carrying this T cell receptor beta chain was seen only a few times. These data belong to a study of response to subunit inactivated influenza vaccine. MiXCR, run by TCRdb on the RT-PCR reads, gives a single entry per CDR3 protein. The table shows almost 600,000 distinct CDR3 sequences, with 14% occurring only once. The CDR3 extends over 15 amino acids. V lost 7 bases and J 0 bases, leaving 16 bases between the germline ends. Germline CDR1 and CDR2: ENHRY and SYGVKD. The source was PBMCs from blood, collected 11 to 12 days after vaccination. V is TRBV10-3 and J is TRBJ2-7; a possible D gene is TRBD2 (6 bases). The source is a man aged 50-59 years who received an inactivated influenza vaccine. DNA for the CDR3: TGTGCCATCAACCAACCGGGACTGCCCTCCTACGAGCAGTACTTC. This sequence encodes CAINQPGLPSYEQYF.